Listed below are T cell receptor beta chains from one sample, sequenced in a study of tumor-infiltrating lymphocytes in localized non-small cell lung cancer. Sequencing used immunoSEQ multiplex PCR; TCRdb keeps in-frame clones, though not all of them. Among about 16,000 clones listed, 70% to 75% were seen once. What was sequenced was lung tumor tissue. These receptors were collected from a human donor with non-small cell lung cancer. Both conserved end residues are part of each CDR3. The D gene is left open where the match is weak. A clone size is listed for some rows: how often the clone was seen (once, few, many), or a class if it is expanded.

>-|TRBV11-2|TRBJ2-4|-
CASSLEPGNIQYF
TGTGCCAGCAGCTTAGAGCCAGGAAACATTCAGTACTTC
>-|TRBV7-9|TRBJ1-2|-
CASSLDRTAWHYGYTF
TGTGCCAGCAGCTTAGATCGGACCGCTTGGCACTATGGCTACACCTTC
>-|TRBV6-5|TRBJ2-5|-
CASSYGPAALTQYF
TGTGCCAGCAGTTACGGCCCGGCAGCCCTAACCCAGTACTTC
>-|TRBV29-1|TRBJ2-5|-
CSVEGAGLETQYF
TGCAGCGTTGAGGGCGCGGGGTTAGAGACCCAGTACTTC
>-|TRBV11-2|TRBJ2-1|-
CASSFTTTLDNEQFF
TGTGCCAGCAGCTTTACAACGACATTGGACAATGAGCAGTTCTTC
>-|TRBV5-1|TRBJ1-2|TRBD1
CASTPGDSSYGYTF
TGCGCCAGCACCCCGGGGGACAGCTCCTATGGCTACACCTTC
>-|TRBV7-9|TRBJ1-3|-
CASRVGTGNTIYF
TGTGCCAGCCGAGTAGGGACTGGAAACACCATATATTTT
>-|TRBV2|TRBJ2-5|-
CASSRDGRETQYF
TGTGCCAGCAGTCGGGACGGGCGGGAGACCCAGTACTTC
>few|TRBV27|TRBJ1-5|-
CASGGQLNQPQHF
TGTGCCAGCGGCGGACAGCTTAATCAGCCCCAGCATTTT
>-|TRBV5-6|TRBJ1-4|-
CASSLVGGSNEKLFF
TGTGCCAGCAGCTTGGTGGGGGGTAGTAATGAAAAACTGTTTTTT
>-|TRBV27|TRBJ2-2|-
CASSLFLGGTTGELFF
TGTGCCAGCAGTTTATTTTTAGGCGGGACCACCGGGGAGCTGTTTTTT
>-|TRBV6-5|TRBJ2-7|-
CASSEGGYSYEQYF
TGTGCCAGCAGTGAGGGCGGGTACTCCTACGAGCAGTACTTC
>once|TRBV7-2|TRBJ1-2|-
CASSLYLQGRGYTF
TGTGCCAGCAGCCTCTATCTGCAGGGGAGAGGCTACACCTTC
>-|TRBV4-1|TRBJ2-1|TRBD2
CASSQDLTSGNNEQFF
TGCGCCAGCAGCCAAGATCTGACTAGCGGGAACAATGAGCAGTTCTTC
>-|TRBV5-4|TRBJ2-6|-
CASSLDRKLSGANVLTF
TGTGCCAGCAGCTTGGACAGGAAACTTTCTGGGGCCAACGTCCTGACTTTC
>-|TRBV30|TRBJ1-6|-
CAWGLGQGNSPLHF
TGTGCCTGGGGACTGGGGCAGGGCAATTCACCCCTCCACTTT
>-|TRBV5-6|TRBJ1-2|-
CASSLSAGDHYGYTF
TGTGCCAGCAGCTTGTCCGCAGGGGATCACTATGGCTACACCTTC
>-|TRBV19|TRBJ2-3|TRBD1
CASTTGQGTDTQYF
TGTGCCAGTACTACGGGACAGGGCACAGATACGCAGTATTTT
>few|TRBV5-4|TRBJ1-2|-
CASSLADSLGYTF
TGTGCCAGCAGCTTGGCGGACAGTCTTGGCTACACCTTC
>-|TRBV5-1|TRBJ1-3|-
CASSLGSVGTASGNTIYF
TGCGCCAGCAGCTTGGGGTCTGTGGGGACGGCCTCTGGAAACACCATATATTTT
>-|TRBV29-1|TRBJ2-7|-
CSVRQGGSYEQYF
TGCAGCGTTCGTCAGGGGGGCTCCTACGAGCAGTACTTC
>-|TRBV6-1|TRBJ1-2|-
CASSESWRNYGYTF
TGTGCCAGCAGTGAATCATGGAGGAACTATGGCTACACCTTC
>-|TRBV9|TRBJ2-3|-
CASSPATSTDTQYF
TGTGCCAGCAGCCCCGCCACTAGCACAGATACGCAGTATTTT
>few|TRBV2|TRBJ1-2|-
CATSLKPNYGYTF
TGTGCCACCTCACTGAAGCCTAACTATGGCTACACCTTC
>few|TRBV5-5|TRBJ2-2|TRBD1
CASSRDRGQNTGELFF
TGTGCCAGCAGCCGAGACAGGGGCCAGAACACCGGGGAGCTGTTTTTT
>medium-sized|TRBV25-1|TRBJ1-1|-
CASRGNTEAFF
TGTGCCAGCCGGGGGAACACTGAAGCTTTCTTT
>few|TRBV7-8|TRBJ2-1|TRBD1
CASSRGQNNEQFF
TGTGCCAGCAGCCGGGGACAGAACAATGAGCAGTTCTTC
>-|TRBV7-8|TRBJ2-2|-
CASSLGGNTGELFF
TGTGCCAGCAGCTTAGGGGGGAACACCGGGGAGCTGTTTTTT
>-|TRBV27|TRBJ2-1|-
CASRVGGVHNEQFF
TGTGCCAGCAGAGTCGGCGGGGTCCACAATGAGCAGTTCTTC
>-|TRBV7-8|TRBJ1-2|TRBD1
CASSLGRQGYGYTF
TGTGCCAGCAGCTTAGGGAGACAGGGGTATGGCTACACCTTC
>-|TRBV2|TRBJ1-2|TRBD1
CASSDKDDRDGYTF
TGTGCCAGCAGTGATAAAGACGACAGGGATGGCTACACCTTC
>-|TRBV15|TRBJ2-5|-
CATSPSRGTVSQETQYF
TGTGCCACCAGCCCCTCCCGGGGGACAGTATCACAAGAGACCCAGTACTTC
>-|TRBV19|TRBJ2-3|-
CASSEFSGTDTQYF
TGTGCCAGTAGTGAGTTCTCGGGGACAGATACGCAGTATTTT
>-|TRBV28|TRBJ1-1|-
CASSPRLSLVGTEAFF
TGTGCCAGCAGTCCCCGTCTTTCTCTCGTAGGCACTGAAGCTTTCTTT
>-|TRBV6-1|TRBJ2-5|-
CASSESLAGTQYF
TGTGCCAGCAGTGAATCCCTAGCCGGGACCCAGTACTTC
>medium-sized|TRBV15|TRBJ2-1|-
CATSRGGGTRGPGNEQFF
TGTGCCACCAGCAGAGGGGGAGGGACGAGGGGGCCAGGCAATGAGCAGTTCTTC
>-|TRBV10-3|TRBJ1-2|-
CAISLGFRGYTF
TGTGCCATCAGTCTGGGGTTCCGTGGCTACACCTTC
>-|TRBV6-6|TRBJ1-2|TRBD1
CASRDRFYGYTF
TGTGCCAGCAGGGACAGGTTCTATGGCTACACCTTC
>-|TRBV9|TRBJ2-7|-
CASSVGSQSSYEQYF
TGTGCCAGCAGCGTAGGTAGCCAGAGCTCCTACGAGCAGTACTTC
>-|TRBV10-3|TRBJ2-2|-
CAISVQGDTGELFF
TGTGCCATCAGTGTGCAGGGAGACACCGGGGAGCTGTTTTTT
>-|TRBV7-8|TRBJ1-3|-
CASSLGISGNTIYF
TGTGCCAGCAGCTTAGGGATCTCTGGAAACACCATATATTTT
>-|TRBV28|TRBJ1-2|-
CASSLWWEGGYGYTF
TGTGCCAGCAGTTTATGGTGGGAGGGGGGCTATGGCTACACCTTC
>-|TRBV5-4|TRBJ1-2|TRBD1
CASSPTGGANYGYTF
TGTGCCAGCAGCCCCACAGGGGGCGCGAACTATGGCTACACCTTC
>-|TRBV19|TRBJ1-6|-
CASMPGKNSPLHF
TGTGCCAGTATGCCAGGGAAAAATTCACCCCTCCACTTT
>-|TRBV13|TRBJ1-2|TRBD1
CASSLDRGLGYTF
TGTGCCAGCAGCTTGGACAGGGGGTTGGGCTACACCTTC
>-|TRBV10-3|TRBJ2-5|TRBD2
CAISALAGPPETQYF
TGTGCCATCAGTGCACTAGCGGGGCCCCCCGAGACCCAGTACTTC
>-|TRBV4-2|TRBJ1-2|-
CASSQESQGADNYGYTF
TGTGCCAGCAGCCAAGAGTCTCAAGGGGCGGATAACTATGGCTACACCTTC
>-|TRBV6-5|TRBJ1-5|TRBD1
CASSYSWDSFWPQHF
TGTGCCAGCAGTTACTCTTGGGACAGTTTTTGGCCCCAGCATTTT
>-|TRBV6-1|TRBJ2-7|-
CASSETAGPHYEQYF
TGTGCCAGCAGTGAAACTGCCGGCCCCCACTACGAGCAGTACTTC
>-|TRBV7-9|TRBJ2-3|-
CASSSLRGTDTQYF
TGTGCCAGCAGCTCGCTAAGGGGCACAGATACGCAGTATTTT